The source of this TCR beta chain is a study of blood T cells in healthy people across ages. The study recruited healthy Caucasian donors from Russia who were aged about 6 to 95. The CDR3 sequence is 15 residues long. V was cut by 4 bases and J by 4 bases, with 16 bases left in between. Per germline, CDR1 SGHTA and CDR2 FQGTGA. This clonotype was detected only a few times. Next came a second PCR, run for about 7 to 12 cycles, which used a sample-barcoded 5' primer along with a J-beta primer mix. TCRdb recomputed calls from the 5' RACE reads with MiXCR, one row per CDR3 protein. Altogether roughly 800,000 distinct CDR3 sequences are present, 58% being singletons, with the ten largest covering about 20%.

This receptor was taken from a young man in good health. Source material: blood. This chain joins TRBV7-3 and TRBJ2-5; D might be TRBD2 (7 bases). DNA of the CDR3: TGTGCCAGCAGCTCTCGGCCAGGGGAGGGAGAGACCCAGTACTTC. It is translated as CASSSRPGEGETQYF.